This entry lists 13 T cell receptor beta chains sequenced from one sample in a study of graft-versus-host responses after intestinal transplantation. Graft-derived tissue was subjected to processing to liberate intraepithelial and lamina propria lymphocytes. The repertoire was sequenced with immunoSEQ multiplex PCR; TCRdb's copy has only in-frame clones and lacks some. The sample carries almost 15,000 clones, about two thirds recorded once. The sequencing used ileum tissue, collected approximately 700 days after intestinal transplantation. These receptors were taken from a human patient who received an intestinal transplant, so some T cells may come from the graft donor.

This clone was found once. This chain uses TRBV5-1 with TRBJ2-7; 8 nucleotides agree with TRBD1. The germline gives CDR1 SGHRS, CDR2 YFSETQ. Unmatched junction bases numbered 0, after V lost 1 base and J lost 3 bases. The CDR3 is made up of 13 amino acids. CDR3 loop: CASSLTGGYEQYF. The CDR3 nucleotides are TGCGCCAGCAGCTTGACAGGGGGCTACGAGCAGTACTTC.

V gene TRBV5-6 combines with J gene TRBJ1-1; 7 bases are a match to TRBD1. CDR1 and CDR2 from the germline V gene are SGHDT and YYEEEE. The length of the CDR3 is 14 residues. The V gene end was trimmed by 0 bases and the J gene end by 4 bases; junction bases not matched to a gene: 3. CDR3 sequence: CASSLAAGGTEAFF. As DNA, the CDR3 is TGTGCCAGCAGCTTGGCTGCAGGGGGCACTGAAGCTTTCTTT.

This clone was detected only a few times. This sequence joins TRBV4-3 and TRBJ2-7, with D possibly matching TRBD1 (5 bases). V lost 4 bases to trimming and J lost 3 bases, with 13 bases between them. This CDR3 contains 14 residues. Germline CDR1 and CDR2: LGHNA and YSLEER. CDR3 residues: CASSPARTLYEQYF. The CDR3, as DNA: TGCGCCAGCAGCCCCGCGCGGACACTCTACGAGCAGTACTTC.

The chain couples TRBV19 to TRBJ1-5; D is possibly TRBD1 (6 bases). Between the trimmed V and J ends, which lost 9 bases and 0 bases, there was a span of 15 bases. Per germline, CDR1 LNHDA and CDR2 SQIVND (reference sequence). CDR3 length: 15 residues. The CDR3 here is CASIQQGHSNQPQHF. The CDR3 nucleotides read TGTGCCAGCATTCAACAGGGACATAGCAATCAGCCCCAGCATTTT.

The chain recombines TRBV11-1 with TRBJ2-7; no reliable D call. Trimming took off 3 bases at V and 8 bases at J, with 8 bases between the two ends. CDR3 length equals 11 residues. Germline V gives CDR1 SGHAT, CDR2 FQDESV (reference sequence). CDR3 sequence (DNA): TGTGCCAGCAGCTTTTTATCTAAGCAGTACTTC. This codes for CASSFLSKQYF.

The genes are TRBV7-2 and TRBJ1-6; D is uncertain. V lost 3 bases and J 11 bases, leaving 11 bases between the germline ends. The length of the CDR3 is 13 residues. Germline-derived CDR1 and CDR2 are SGHTA and FQGNSA. CDR3 region: CASSFTSLAPLHF. The DNA for the CDR3 is TGTGCCAGCAGCTTTACCTCGCTAGCACCCCTCCACTTT.

This clone was observed a handful of times. The chain combines TRBV5-1 with TRBJ1-1, with 11 bases aligning to TRBD1. The CDR3 length is 18 residues. V gave up 3 bases and J gave up 4 bases; unmatched junction bases: 14. The germline CDR1 and CDR2 sequences are SGHRS and YFSETQ. The CDR3 nucleotides read TGCGCCAGCAGCTCAAGGCCGGGACAGGGGGGAGTGAGCACTGAAGCTTTCTTT. Encoded protein: CASSSRPGQGGVSTEAFF.

In DNA, the CDR3 is TGTGCCAGCAGTGCCGGGACTAGTAGCAATCAGCCCCAGCATTTT. It specifies CASSAGTSSNQPQHF. The chain combines TRBV6-5 with TRBJ1-5, with D possibly TRBD1 on 5 matching bases. Germline lookup yields CDR1 MNHEY and CDR2 SVGAGI. The CDR3 is 15 amino acids. V lost 5 bases and J lost 0, with 11 bases in between.

The V gene is TRBV7-2, the J gene TRBJ1-5; 8 positions match TRBD1. The CDR3 totals 17 residues. Germline-derived CDR1 and CDR2 are SGHTA and FQGNSA. V lost 1 base, J lost 6 bases, and 11 bases stayed unmatched. CDR3 nucleotide sequence: TGTGCCAGCAGCTTAGATGCAGGGGGCGCCCCGGGTCAGCCCCAGCATTTT. It codes for CASSLDAGGAPGQPQHF.

This clone was picked up a small number of times. The chain employs TRBV7-9 and TRBJ2-7, with 10 nucleotides matching TRBD1. V gave up 5 bases and J gave up 3 bases; unmatched junction bases: 7. CDR1 is SEHNR and CDR2 is FQNEAQ in the germline V gene (reference sequence). The CDR3 is made up of 15 amino acids. CDR3 in amino acids: CASSLRDRGFYEQYF. Written as DNA, the CDR3 is TGTGCCAGCAGCCTCCGGGACAGGGGCTTCTACGAGCAGTACTTC.

V usage is TRBV15 and J usage is TRBJ2-3, with 11 bases lining up with TRBD2. Trimming cost V 0 bases and J 4 bases; bases outside gene matches: 0. Germline V gene lookup returns CDR1 LNHNV and CDR2 YYDKDF (reference sequence). The CDR3 has 15 residues. For the CDR3, the DNA is TGTGCCACCAGCAGAGATAGCGGGGGGGCAGATACGCAGTATTTT. This codes for CATSRDSGGADTQYF.

This chain connects TRBV27 to TRBJ1-6; D is unresolved. CDR1 is MNHEY and CDR2 is SMNVEV in the germline V gene (reference sequence). V dropped 11 bases and J dropped 9 bases, with 17 bases sitting between them. The CDR3 has 13 residues. The CDR3 nucleotides read TGTGCCGCCAGAGCAGGATTTGGTTCACCCCTCCACTTT. Protein sequence: CAARAGFGSPLHF.

Only a few counts were recorded for this clone. The genes are TRBV27 and TRBJ1-1; D might be TRBD1 (6 bases). The V gene lost 1 base and the J gene lost 0 bases, with 9 bases spanning the gap. This CDR3 is built from 15 residues. Germline V lookup: CDR1 MNHEY, CDR2 SMNVEV (reference sequence). CDR3 sequence: CASSLLGDMNTEAFF. In DNA form, the CDR3 reads TGTGCCAGCAGTTTATTGGGGGACATGAACACTGAAGCTTTCTTT.